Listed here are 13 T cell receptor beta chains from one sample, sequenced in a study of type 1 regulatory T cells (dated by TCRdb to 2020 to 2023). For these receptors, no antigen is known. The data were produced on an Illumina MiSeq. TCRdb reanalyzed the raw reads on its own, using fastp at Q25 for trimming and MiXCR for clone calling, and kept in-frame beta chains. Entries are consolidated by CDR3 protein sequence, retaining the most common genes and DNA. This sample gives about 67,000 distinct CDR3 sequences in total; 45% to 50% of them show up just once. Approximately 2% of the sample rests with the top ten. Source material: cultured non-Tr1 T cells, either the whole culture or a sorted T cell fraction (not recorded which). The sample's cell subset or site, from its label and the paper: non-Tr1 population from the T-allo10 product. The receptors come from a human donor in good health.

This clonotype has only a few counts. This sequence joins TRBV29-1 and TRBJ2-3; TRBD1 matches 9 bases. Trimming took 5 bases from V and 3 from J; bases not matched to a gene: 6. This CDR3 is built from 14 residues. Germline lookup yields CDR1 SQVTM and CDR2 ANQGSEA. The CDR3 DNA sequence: TGCAGCGTTCCCGGGACAGGGAGGACAGATACGCAGTATTTT. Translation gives CSVPGTGRTDTQYF.

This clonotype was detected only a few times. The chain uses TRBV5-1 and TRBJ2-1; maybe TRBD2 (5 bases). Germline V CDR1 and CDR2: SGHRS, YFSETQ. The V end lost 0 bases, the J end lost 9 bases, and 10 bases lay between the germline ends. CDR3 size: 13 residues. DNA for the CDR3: TGCGCCAGCAGCTTGGAGCGGCCCGCTGAGCAGTTCTTC. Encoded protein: CASSLERPAEQFF.

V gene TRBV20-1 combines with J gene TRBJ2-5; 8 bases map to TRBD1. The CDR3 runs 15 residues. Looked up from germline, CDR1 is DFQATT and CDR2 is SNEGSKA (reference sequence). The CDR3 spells CRGTGGNLLQETQYF. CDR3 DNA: TGCCGTGGAACAGGGGGTAACCTCCTCCAAGAGACCCAGTACTTC.

The DNA of the CDR3 is TGTGCCAGCAGCTTCTCCCCAGGCGCTTCAACCATCAATGAGCAGTTCTTC. Its translation is CASSFSPGASTINEQFF. The chain links TRBV7-9 to TRBJ2-1; D gene ambiguous. The CDR3 extends over 17 amino acids. Germline CDR1 and CDR2: SEHNR and FQNEAQ (reference sequence). The V end lost 3 bases, the J end lost 6 bases, and 21 bases lay between the germline ends.

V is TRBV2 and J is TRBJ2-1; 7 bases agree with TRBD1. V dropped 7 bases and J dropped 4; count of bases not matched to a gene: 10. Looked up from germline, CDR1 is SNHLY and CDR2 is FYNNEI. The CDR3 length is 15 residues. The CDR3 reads CASTRGTADYNEQFF. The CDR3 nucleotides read TGTGCCAGCACCAGGGGGACAGCAGATTACAATGAGCAGTTCTTC.

For the CDR3, the DNA is TGTGCCAGCAGTGAGGCGGGACCGGGGCAGTCGACCCAGTACTTC. Translating gives CASSEAGPGQSTQYF. The chain couples TRBV2 to TRBJ2-5; D is possibly TRBD2 (6 bases). Per germline, CDR1 SNHLY and CDR2 FYNNEI. The length of the CDR3 is 15 residues. V was cut by 3 bases and J by 7 bases, with 18 bases left in between.

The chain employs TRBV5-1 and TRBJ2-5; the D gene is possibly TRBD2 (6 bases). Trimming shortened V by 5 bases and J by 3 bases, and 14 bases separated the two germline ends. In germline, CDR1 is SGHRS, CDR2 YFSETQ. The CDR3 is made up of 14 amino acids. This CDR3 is CASSVGGVEETQYF. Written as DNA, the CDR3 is TGCGCCAGCAGTGTGGGCGGGGTGGAAGAGACCCAGTACTTC.

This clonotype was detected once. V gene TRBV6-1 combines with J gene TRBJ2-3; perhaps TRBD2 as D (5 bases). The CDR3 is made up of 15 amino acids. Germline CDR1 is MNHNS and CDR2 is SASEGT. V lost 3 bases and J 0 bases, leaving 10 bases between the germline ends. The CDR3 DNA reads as TGTGCCAGCAGTGACCCCAGCGGAAGCACAGATACGCAGTATTTT. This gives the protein CASSDPSGSTDTQYF.

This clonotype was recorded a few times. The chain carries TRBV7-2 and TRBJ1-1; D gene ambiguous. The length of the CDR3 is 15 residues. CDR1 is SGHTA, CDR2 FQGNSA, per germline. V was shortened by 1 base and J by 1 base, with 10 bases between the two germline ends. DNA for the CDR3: TGTGCCAGCAGCTTAGACTCGCTTGCGAACACTGAAGCTTTCTTT. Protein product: CASSLDSLANTEAFF.

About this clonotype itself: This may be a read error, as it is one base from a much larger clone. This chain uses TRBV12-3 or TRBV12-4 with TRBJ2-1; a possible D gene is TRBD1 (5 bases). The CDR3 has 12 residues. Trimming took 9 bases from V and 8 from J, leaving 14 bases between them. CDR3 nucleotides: TGTGCCAGTTCCGGCCAGGGCTATGAGCAGTTCTTC. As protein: CASSGQGYEQFF.

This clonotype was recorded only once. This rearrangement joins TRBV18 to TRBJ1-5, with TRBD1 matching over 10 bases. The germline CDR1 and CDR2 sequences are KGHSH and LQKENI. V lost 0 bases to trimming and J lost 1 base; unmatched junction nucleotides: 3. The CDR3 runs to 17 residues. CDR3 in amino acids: CASSPPRTGGSNQPQHF. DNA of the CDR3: TGTGCCAGCTCACCACCCCGGACAGGGGGAAGCAATCAGCCCCAGCATTTT. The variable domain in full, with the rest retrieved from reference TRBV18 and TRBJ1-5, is NAGVMQNPRHLVRRRGQEARLRCSPMKGHSHVYWYRQLPEEGLKFMVYLQKENIIDESGMPKERFSAEFPKEGPSILRIQQVVRGDSAAYFCASSPPRTGGSNQPQHFGDGTRLSIL.

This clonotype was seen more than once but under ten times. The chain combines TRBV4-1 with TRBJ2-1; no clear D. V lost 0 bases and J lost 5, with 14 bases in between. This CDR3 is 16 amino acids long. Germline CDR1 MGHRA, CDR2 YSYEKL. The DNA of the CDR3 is TGCGCCAGCAGCCAAGAATCTGGGTTTCCAAACAATGAGCAGTTCTTC. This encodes CASSQESGFPNNEQFF.

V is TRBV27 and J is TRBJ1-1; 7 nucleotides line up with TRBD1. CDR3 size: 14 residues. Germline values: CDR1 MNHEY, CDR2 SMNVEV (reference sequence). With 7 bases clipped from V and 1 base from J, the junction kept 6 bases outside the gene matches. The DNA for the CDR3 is TGTGCCAGCACCAATGGACAGGCGAACACTGAAGCTTTCTTT. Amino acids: CASTNGQANTEAFF.